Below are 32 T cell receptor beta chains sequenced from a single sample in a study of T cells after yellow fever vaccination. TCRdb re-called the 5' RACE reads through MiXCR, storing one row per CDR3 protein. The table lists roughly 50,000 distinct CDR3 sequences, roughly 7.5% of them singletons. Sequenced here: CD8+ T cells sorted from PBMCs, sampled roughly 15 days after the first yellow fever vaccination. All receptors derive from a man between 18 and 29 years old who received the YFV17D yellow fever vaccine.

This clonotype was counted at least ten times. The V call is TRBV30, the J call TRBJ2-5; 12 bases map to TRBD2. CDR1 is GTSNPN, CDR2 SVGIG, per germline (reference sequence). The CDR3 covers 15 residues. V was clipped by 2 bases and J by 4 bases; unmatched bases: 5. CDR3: CAWSLAGGSIETQYF. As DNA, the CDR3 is TGTGCCTGGAGTCTAGCGGGGGGGTCGATAGAGACCCAGTACTTC.

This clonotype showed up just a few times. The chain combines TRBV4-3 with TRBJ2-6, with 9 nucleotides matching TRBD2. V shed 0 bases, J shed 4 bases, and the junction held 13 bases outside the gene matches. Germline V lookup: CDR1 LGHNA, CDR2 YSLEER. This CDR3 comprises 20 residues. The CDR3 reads CASSQDRASGALYGANVLTF. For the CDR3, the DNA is TGCGCCAGCAGCCAAGATAGGGCTAGCGGGGCGCTCTACGGGGCCAACGTCCTGACTTTC.

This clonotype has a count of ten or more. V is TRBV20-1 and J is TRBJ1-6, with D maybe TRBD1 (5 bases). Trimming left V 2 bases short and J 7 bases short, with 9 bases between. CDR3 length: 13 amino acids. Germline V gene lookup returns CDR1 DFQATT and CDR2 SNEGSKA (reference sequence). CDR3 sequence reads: CSARQGGNSPLHF. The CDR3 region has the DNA TGCAGTGCTAGACAGGGAGGGAATTCACCCCTCCACTTT.

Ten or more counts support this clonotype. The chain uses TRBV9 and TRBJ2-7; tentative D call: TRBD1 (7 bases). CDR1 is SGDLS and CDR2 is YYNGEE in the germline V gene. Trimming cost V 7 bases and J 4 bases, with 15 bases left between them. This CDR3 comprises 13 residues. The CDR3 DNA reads TGTGCCAGCGGCCAGGGGGGACCTTACGAGCAGTACTTC. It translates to CASGQGGPYEQYF.

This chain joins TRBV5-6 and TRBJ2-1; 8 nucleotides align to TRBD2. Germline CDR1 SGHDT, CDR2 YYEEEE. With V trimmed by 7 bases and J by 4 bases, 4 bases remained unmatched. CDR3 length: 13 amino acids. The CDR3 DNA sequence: TGTGCCAGCCGGGGGGGGTTTTACAATGAGCAGTTCTTC. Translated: CASRGGFYNEQFF.

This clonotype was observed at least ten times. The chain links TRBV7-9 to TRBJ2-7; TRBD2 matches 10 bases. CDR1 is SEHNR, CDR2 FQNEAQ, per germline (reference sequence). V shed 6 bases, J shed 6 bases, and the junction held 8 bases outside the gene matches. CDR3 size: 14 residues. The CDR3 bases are TGTGCCAGCAGATCGGGACTAGCGAAGTCCGAGCAGTACTTC. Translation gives CASRSGLAKSEQYF.

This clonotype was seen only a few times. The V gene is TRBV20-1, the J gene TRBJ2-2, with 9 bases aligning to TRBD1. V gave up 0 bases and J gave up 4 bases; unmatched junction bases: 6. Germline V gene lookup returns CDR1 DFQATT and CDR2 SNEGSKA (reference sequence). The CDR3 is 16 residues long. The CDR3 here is CSAREPGTGITGELFF. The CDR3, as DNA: TGCAGTGCTAGAGAGCCAGGGACAGGGATCACCGGGGAGCTGTTTTTT.

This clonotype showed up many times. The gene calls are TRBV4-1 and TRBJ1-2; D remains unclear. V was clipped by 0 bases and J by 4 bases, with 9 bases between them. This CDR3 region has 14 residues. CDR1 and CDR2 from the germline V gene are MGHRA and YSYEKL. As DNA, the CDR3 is TGCGCCAGCAGCCAAGATGGAGGGTTCTATGGCTACACCTTC. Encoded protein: CASSQDGGFYGYTF.

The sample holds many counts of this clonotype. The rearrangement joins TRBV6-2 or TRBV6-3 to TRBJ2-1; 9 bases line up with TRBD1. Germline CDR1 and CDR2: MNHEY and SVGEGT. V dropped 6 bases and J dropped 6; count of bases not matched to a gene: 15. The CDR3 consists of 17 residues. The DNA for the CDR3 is TGTGCCAGCAGCTCGGCCCAGGGACAGGGAGGAATCAATGAGCAGTTCTTC. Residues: CASSSAQGQGGINEQFF.

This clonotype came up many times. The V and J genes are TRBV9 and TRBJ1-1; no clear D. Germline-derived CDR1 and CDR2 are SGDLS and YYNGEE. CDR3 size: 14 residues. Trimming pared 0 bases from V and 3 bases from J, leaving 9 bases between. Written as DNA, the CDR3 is TGTGCCAGCAGCGTAGGTCAGAGGGACACTGAAGCTTTCTTT. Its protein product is CASSVGQRDTEAFF.

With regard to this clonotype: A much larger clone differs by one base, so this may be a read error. The CDR3 coding sequence is TGTACCAGCAGCTCAGGGAACACTGAAGCTTTCTTT. Translation gives CTSSSGNTEAFF. The chain links TRBV5-5 to TRBJ1-1; D is unclear. This CDR3 comprises 12 residues. Germline loops: CDR1 SGHKS, CDR2 YYEKEE (reference sequence). The full variable domain, in which reference TRBV5-5 and TRBJ1-1 provide the parts outside the CDR3, is DAGVTQSPTHLIKTRGQQVTLRCSPISGHKSVSWYQQVLGQGPQFIFQYYEKEERGRGNFPDRFSARQFPNYSSELNVNALLLGDSALYLCTSSSGNTEAFFGQGTRLTVV.

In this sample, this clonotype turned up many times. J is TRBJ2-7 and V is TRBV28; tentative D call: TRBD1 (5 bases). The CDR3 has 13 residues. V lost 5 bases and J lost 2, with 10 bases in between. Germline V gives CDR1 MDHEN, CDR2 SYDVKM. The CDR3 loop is CASSTLQAYEQYV. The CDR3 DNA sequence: TGTGCCAGCAGTACGTTACAGGCCTACGAGCAGTACGTC.

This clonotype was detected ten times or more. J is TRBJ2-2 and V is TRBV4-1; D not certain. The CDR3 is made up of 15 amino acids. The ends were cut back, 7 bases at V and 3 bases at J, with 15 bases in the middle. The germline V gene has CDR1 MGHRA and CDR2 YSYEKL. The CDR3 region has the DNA TGCGCCAGCACACACGGAGTGCGATACACCGGGGAGCTGTTTTTT. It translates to CASTHGVRYTGELFF.

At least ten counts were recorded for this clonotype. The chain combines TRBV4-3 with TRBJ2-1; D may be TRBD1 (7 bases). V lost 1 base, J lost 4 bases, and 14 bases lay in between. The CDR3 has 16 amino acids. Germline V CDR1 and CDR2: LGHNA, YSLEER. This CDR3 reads CASSQGGTAFYNEQFF. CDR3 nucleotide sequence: TGCGCCAGCAGCCAAGGCGGGACAGCTTTTTACAATGAGCAGTTCTTC.

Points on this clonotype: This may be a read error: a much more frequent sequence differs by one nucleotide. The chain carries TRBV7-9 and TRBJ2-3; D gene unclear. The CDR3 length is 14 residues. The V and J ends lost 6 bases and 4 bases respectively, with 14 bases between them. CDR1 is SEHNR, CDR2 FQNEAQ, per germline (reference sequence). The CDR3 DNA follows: TGTGCCAGCAGACCTCCAGTTGCTGCAGATACGCAGTATTTT. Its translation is CASRPPVAADTQYF.

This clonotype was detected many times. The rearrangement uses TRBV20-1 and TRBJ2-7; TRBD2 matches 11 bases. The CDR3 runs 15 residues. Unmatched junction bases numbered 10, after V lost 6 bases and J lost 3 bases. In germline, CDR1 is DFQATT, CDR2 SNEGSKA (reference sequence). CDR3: CSALPTSGVGYEQYV. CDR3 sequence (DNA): TGCAGTGCCCTTCCGACTAGCGGGGTGGGCTACGAGCAGTACGTC.

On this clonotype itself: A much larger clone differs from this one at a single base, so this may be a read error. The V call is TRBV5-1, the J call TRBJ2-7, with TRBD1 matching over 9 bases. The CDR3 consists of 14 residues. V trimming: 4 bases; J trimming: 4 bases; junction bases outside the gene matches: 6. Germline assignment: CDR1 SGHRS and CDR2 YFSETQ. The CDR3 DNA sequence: TGCGCCAGCAGCCCGGGGACAGGGTTTTACGAGCAGTACGTC. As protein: CASSPGTGFYEQYV.

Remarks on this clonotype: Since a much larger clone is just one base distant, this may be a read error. Here the CDR3 DNA reads TGTGCCAGCAGCCCCGACGGCGGGGGGGAGACCCAGTACTTC. This codes for CASSPDGGGETQYF. The V and J genes are TRBV7-3 and TRBJ2-5, with 8 nucleotides matching TRBD2. Germline trimming cut 5 bases from V and 5 bases from J; bases unmatched to any gene: 7. The germline V gene has CDR1 SGHTA and CDR2 FQGTGA. The CDR3 is made up of 14 amino acids. Together with reference TRBV7-3 and TRBJ2-5, the CDR3 gives the full variable domain: GAGVSQTPSNKVTEKGKYVELRCDPISGHTALYWYRQSLGQGPEFLIYFQGTGAADDSGLPNDRFFAVRPEGSVSTLKIQRTERGDSAVYLCASSPDGGGETQYFGPGTRLLVL.

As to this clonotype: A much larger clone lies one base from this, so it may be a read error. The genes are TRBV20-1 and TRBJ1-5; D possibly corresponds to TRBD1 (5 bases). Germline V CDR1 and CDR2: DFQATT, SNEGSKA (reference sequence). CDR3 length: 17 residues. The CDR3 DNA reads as TGCAGTGCTAGTGACAGAGGGCGGGAAGGTGGCAAGCAGCCCCAGCATTTT. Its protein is CSASDRGREGGKQPQHF.

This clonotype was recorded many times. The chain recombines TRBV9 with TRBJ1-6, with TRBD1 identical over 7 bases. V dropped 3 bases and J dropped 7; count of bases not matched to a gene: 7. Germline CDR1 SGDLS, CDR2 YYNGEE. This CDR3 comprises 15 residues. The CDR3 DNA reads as TGTGCCAGCAGCGAGACCGGGACAGTGAATTCACCCCTCCACTTT. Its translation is CASSETGTVNSPLHF.

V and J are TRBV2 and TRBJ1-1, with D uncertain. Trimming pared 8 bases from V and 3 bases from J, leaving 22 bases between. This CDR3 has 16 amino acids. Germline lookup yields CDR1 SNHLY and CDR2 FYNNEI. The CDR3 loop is CASVFRGASEDTEAFF. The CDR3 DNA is TGTGCCAGCGTCTTCCGTGGAGCCTCGGAGGACACTGAAGCTTTCTTT.

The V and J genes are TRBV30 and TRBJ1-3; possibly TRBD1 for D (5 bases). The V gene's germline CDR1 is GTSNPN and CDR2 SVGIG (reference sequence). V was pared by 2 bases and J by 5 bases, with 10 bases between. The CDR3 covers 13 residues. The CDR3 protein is CAWSSGIRNTIYF. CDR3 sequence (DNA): TGTGCCTGGAGTTCAGGGATAAGAAACACCATATATTTT.

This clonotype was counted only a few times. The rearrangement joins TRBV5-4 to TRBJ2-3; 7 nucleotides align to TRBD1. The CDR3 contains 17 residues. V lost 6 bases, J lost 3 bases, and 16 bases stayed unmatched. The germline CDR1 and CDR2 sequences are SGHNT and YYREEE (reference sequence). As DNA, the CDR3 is TGTGCCAGCACGGCTAGGACAGGCTATACTACTACAGATACGCAGTATTTT. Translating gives CASTARTGYTTTDTQYF.

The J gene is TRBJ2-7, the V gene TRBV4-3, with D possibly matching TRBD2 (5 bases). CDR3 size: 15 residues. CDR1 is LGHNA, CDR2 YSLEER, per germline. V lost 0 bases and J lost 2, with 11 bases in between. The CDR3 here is CASSQDWLAAYEQYF. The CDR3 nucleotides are TGCGCCAGCAGCCAAGATTGGCTAGCCGCCTACGAGCAGTACTTC.

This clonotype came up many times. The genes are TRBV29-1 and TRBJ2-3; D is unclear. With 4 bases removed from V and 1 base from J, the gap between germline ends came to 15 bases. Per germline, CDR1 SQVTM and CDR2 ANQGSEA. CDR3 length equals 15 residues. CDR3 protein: CSVVGSPWGTDTQYF. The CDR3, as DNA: TGCAGCGTTGTTGGCAGCCCGTGGGGCACAGATACGCAGTATTTT.

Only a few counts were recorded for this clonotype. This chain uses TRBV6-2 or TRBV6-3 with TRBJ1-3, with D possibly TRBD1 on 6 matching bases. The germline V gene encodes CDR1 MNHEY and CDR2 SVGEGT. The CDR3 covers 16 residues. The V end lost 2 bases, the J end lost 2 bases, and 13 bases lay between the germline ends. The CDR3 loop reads CASSYGVGGPGNTIYF. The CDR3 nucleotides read TGTGCCAGCAGTTACGGCGTAGGGGGTCCTGGAAACACCATATATTTT.

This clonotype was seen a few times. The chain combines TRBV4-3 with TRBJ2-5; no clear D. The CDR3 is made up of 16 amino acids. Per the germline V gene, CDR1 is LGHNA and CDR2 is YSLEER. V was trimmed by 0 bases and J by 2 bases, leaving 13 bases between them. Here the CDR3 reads CASSQDAAGLQETQYF. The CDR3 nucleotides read TGCGCCAGCAGCCAAGATGCGGCCGGATTACAAGAGACCCAGTACTTC.

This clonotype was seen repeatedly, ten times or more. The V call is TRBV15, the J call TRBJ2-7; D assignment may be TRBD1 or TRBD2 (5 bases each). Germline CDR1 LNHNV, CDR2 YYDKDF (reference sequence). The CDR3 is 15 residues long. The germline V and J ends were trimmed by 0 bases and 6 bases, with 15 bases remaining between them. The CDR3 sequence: CATSRDRGVIAEQYV. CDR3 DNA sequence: TGTGCCACCAGCAGAGATCGGGGCGTAATCGCCGAGCAGTACGTC.

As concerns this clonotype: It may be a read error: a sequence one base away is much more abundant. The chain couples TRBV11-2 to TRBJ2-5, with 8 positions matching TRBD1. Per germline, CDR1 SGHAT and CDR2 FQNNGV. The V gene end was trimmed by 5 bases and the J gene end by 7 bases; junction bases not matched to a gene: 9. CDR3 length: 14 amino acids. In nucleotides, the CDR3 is TGTGCCAGCAGCATGACAGGGGTCGCAGGGACCCAGTACTTC. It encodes CASSMTGVAGTQYF.

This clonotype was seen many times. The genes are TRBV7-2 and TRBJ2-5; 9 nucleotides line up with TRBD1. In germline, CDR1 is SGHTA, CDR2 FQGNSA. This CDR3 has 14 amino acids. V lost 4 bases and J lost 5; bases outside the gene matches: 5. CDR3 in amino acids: CASSYRGRGETQYF. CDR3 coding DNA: TGTGCCAGCAGCTACAGGGGGCGCGGGGAGACCCAGTACTTC.

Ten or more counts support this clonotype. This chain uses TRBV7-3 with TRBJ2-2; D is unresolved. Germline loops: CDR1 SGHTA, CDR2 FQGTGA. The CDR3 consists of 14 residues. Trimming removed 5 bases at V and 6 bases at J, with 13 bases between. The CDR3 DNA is TGTGCCAGCAGCCACCGGTTTGGGTCCGGGGAGCTGTTTTTT. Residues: CASSHRFGSGELFF.

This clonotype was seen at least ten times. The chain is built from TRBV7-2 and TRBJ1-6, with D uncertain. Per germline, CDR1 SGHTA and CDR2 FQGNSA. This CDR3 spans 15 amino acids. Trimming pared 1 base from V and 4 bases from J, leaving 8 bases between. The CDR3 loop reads CASSLETRYNSPLHF. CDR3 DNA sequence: TGTGCCAGCAGCTTAGAGACTAGATATAATTCACCCCTCCACTTT.